The rows below give T cell receptor beta chains drawn from one sample of a study of technical replicates of blood from a few donors. Produced via immunoSEQ multiplex PCR; TCRdb's table is partial and in-frame only. The sample includes tens of thousands of clones, around nine tenths seen only once; the top ten take about 0.41%. Source material: T cells isolated from PBMCs. The source of these receptors is a human donor in good health. Each CDR3 is given with its conserved first and last residue. Fields, in order: CDR3 protein, CDR3 DNA, clone size, D gene, J gene, V gene. D genes are given only for firm matches. Where a row states a size, it is once, few, many or the class of an expanded clone; other rows omit it.

CASRNRQFYSNQPQHF TGTGCCAGCAGAAACCGACAGTTCTATAGCAATCAGCCCCAGCATTTT . . TRBJ1-5 TRBV6-6
CATSSIENTEAFF TGTGCCACCAGCAGCATAGAGAACACTGAAGCTTTCTTT . . TRBJ1-1 TRBV15
CASSPGGIAGDNEQFF TGTGCCAGCAGCCCGGGGGGGATAGCGGGAGACAATGAGCAGTTCTTC . TRBD2 TRBJ2-1 TRBV11-2
CASRQGGEQYF TGTGCCAGTAGACAGGGAGGCGAGCAGTACTTC . . TRBJ2-7 TRBV5-5
CASSLDGTARELFF TGTGCCAGCAGCTTAGACGGGACAGCCAGGGAGCTGTTTTTT . TRBD1 TRBJ2-2 TRBV7-9
CASRAGGTDTQYF TGTGCCAGTAGGGCAGGGGGCACAGATACGCAGTATTTT . . TRBJ2-3 TRBV19
CAWSAKGLEEQYF TGTGCCTGGAGTGCTAAGGGGCTGGAAGAGCAGTACTTC . . TRBJ2-7 TRBV30
CATVTGISSYNEQFF TGTGCCACCGTAACCGGGATTAGCTCCTACAATGAGCAGTTCTTC . . TRBJ2-1 TRBV6-1
CASSASLAGLPTDTQYF TGTGCCAGCAGTGCCTCACTAGCGGGGCTTCCCACAGATACGCAGTATTTT . TRBD2 TRBJ2-3 TRBV9
CASSGSRLLTDTQYF TGCGCCAGCAGTGGGTCGAGACTACTCACAGATACGCAGTATTTT . . TRBJ2-3 TRBV10-1
CASSPYGEYGTEAFF TGTGCCAGCAGCCCGTACGGGGAATATGGCACTGAAGCTTTCTTT once . TRBJ1-1 TRBV11-1
CASSPGQGWGNTEAFF TGTGCCAGCAGTCCGGGACAGGGGTGGGGGAACACTGAAGCTTTCTTT . TRBD1 TRBJ1-1 TRBV28
CASSLWSSEYEQYF TGTGCCAGCAGCTTATGGAGTAGCGAGTACGAGCAGTACTTC . . TRBJ2-7 TRBV11-2
CASSVDMSGRTDEQFF TGTGCCAGCAGCGTAGATATGTCCGGGAGGACCGATGAGCAGTTCTTC once TRBD2 TRBJ2-1 TRBV9
CASSLAGTEAFF TGTGCCAGCAGCTTGGCGGGAACCGAAGCTTTCTTT . . TRBJ1-1 TRBV7-9
CASKVGGGANQPQHF TGTGCCAGTAAGGTTGGAGGAGGGGCTAATCAGCCCCAGCATTTT few . TRBJ1-5 TRBV19
CASSLTDYATIGELFF TGTGCCAGCAGTCTAACCGACTATGCTACTATCGGGGAGCTGTTTTTT . . TRBJ2-2 TRBV7-8
CASSWDSGREADTQYF TGTGCCAGCAGCTGGGATAGCGGGAGGGAGGCAGATACGCAGTATTTT . TRBD2 TRBJ2-3 TRBV7-2
CASNQRGRSYEQYF TGTGCCAGCAACCAGCGGGGCCGGTCCTACGAGCAGTACTTC . TRBD2 TRBJ2-7 TRBV27
CASSFMGDRGYEQYF TGTGCCAGCAGTTTCATGGGGGACAGGGGGTACGAGCAGTACTTC . TRBD1 TRBJ2-7 TRBV28
CASTLGDRGMDEQFF TGTGCCAGTACCCTAGGGGACAGGGGGATGGATGAGCAGTTCTTC . TRBD1 TRBJ2-1 TRBV19
CASSPPTGGANTGELFF TGTGCCAGCTCACCACCTACGGGAGGGGCCAACACCGGGGAGCTGTTTTTT . TRBD2 TRBJ2-2 TRBV18
CASSYGGALNYGYTF TGTGCCAGCAGTTACGGGGGGGCCCTAAACTATGGCTACACCTTC . . TRBJ1-2 TRBV6-5
CASSYNGLDYEQYF TGTGCCAGCAGTTACAACGGCCTAGACTACGAGCAGTACTTC . . TRBJ2-7 TRBV6-5
CASSVAGGSYNEQFF TGTGCCAGCAGCGTAGCGGGAGGGTCCTACAATGAGCAGTTCTTC once TRBD2 TRBJ2-1 TRBV9
CASVLAGGSSYNEQFF TGTGCCAGCGTCTTAGCGGGAGGGAGCTCCTACAATGAGCAGTTCTTC . TRBD2 TRBJ2-1 TRBV27
CASRETLAGSNEQYF TGTGCCAGCAGAGAGACACTAGCGGGAAGTAACGAGCAGTACTTC once TRBD2 TRBJ2-7 TRBV6-5
CASSLGSDRGPDTQYF TGTGCCAGCAGCTTAGGGTCGGACAGGGGGCCAGATACGCAGTATTTT . TRBD1 TRBJ2-3 TRBV7-9
CASSVEWFSLSTDTQYF TGTGCCAGCAGCGTAGAGTGGTTTAGCCTAAGCACAGATACGCAGTATTTT . . TRBJ2-3 TRBV9
CASRRMSEVHEQYF TGTGCCAGCAGACGGATGTCAGAGGTCCACGAGCAGTACTTC . . TRBJ2-7 TRBV5-4
CASSHGTSVTGELFF TGCGCCAGCAGCCACGGGACTAGCGTCACCGGGGAGCTGTTTTTT . TRBD2 TRBJ2-2 TRBV4-3
CASSLRTRGWNEQFF TGTGCCAGCAGCTTAAGGACTAGAGGTTGGAATGAGCAGTTCTTC . TRBD2 TRBJ2-1 TRBV11-3
CASSIEGGTDTQYF TGTGCCAGCAGTATAGAGGGCGGCACAGATACGCAGTATTTT . . TRBJ2-3 TRBV27
CASSVDQGNSGELFF TGTGCCAGCAGCGTAGATCAGGGAAACTCCGGGGAGCTGTTTTTT . . TRBJ2-2 TRBV11-3
CASSVGGGKDTQYF TGTGCCAGCAGTGTAGGGGGGGGGAAAGATACGCAGTATTTT . . TRBJ2-3 TRBV25-1
CASSLLTGSTEAFF TGTGCCAGCAGCCTCTTGACAGGCTCCACTGAAGCTTTCTTT . . TRBJ1-1 TRBV7-9
CASSVGEEQPQHF TGTGCCAGCAGCGTAGGAGAGGAGCAGCCCCAGCATTTT . . TRBJ1-5 TRBV9
CASSVEHRAGGDTIYF TGTGCCAGCAGCGTAGAGCACAGGGCCGGTGGAGACACCATATATTTT once . TRBJ1-3 TRBV9
CASSLLGGSSHNEQFF TGTGCCAGCAGCCTCCTGGGCGGGAGTTCCCACAATGAGCAGTTCTTC . TRBD2 TRBJ2-1 TRBV4-2
CASSSPTGGNGYTF TGTGCCAGCAGCTCGCCCACAGGGGGCAATGGCTACACCTTC . TRBD1 TRBJ1-2 TRBV11-2
CASRVGATGELFF TGTGCCAGCAGGGTAGGGGCCACCGGGGAGCTGTTTTTT once . TRBJ2-2 TRBV13